This is a list of T cell receptor beta chains from one sample in a study of beta chain features in type 1 diabetes. The table came from immunoSEQ multiplex PCR; TCRdb's copy has only in-frame clones and leaves some out. The table lists 130,000 to 150,000 clones, around an eighth of them singletons. The sample taken for sequencing was central memory CD4+ T cells from blood. Receptor source: a man aged 18-30 years with type 1 diabetes. The CDR3 runs from the conserved cysteine through the conserved F or W. A D gene is named only where the DNA matches it firmly. Only some rows state a clone size, as once, few, many or a class for expanded clones.

D gene	V gene	clone size	J gene	CDR3 DNA	CDR3 protein
TRBD1	TRBV10-3	many	TRBJ2-4	TGTGCCATCGCCGGTCAGGGGGAAGACATTCAGTACTTC	CAIAGQGEDIQYF
TRBD2	TRBV4-2	few	TRBJ2-1	TGTGCCAGCAGCCAAGCTTGGGCTAGCGGGGGGTACAATGAGCAGTTCTTC	CASSQAWASGGYNEQFF
TRBD1	TRBV30	NA	TRBJ1-6	TGTGCCTTTGACAGGGACGGGTCACCCCTCCACTTT	CAFDRDGSPLHF
NA	TRBV5-1	NA	TRBJ1-1	TGCGCCAGCAGCTTGGCCGGGGTAGGGAACACTGAAGCTTTCTTT	CASSLAGVGNTEAFF
TRBD1	TRBV4-2	NA	TRBJ1-4	TGTGCCAGCAGCCACCCTAGGGGGCAGGAAAAACTGTTTTTT	CASSHPRGQEKLFF
NA	TRBV25-1	few	TRBJ2-6	TGTGCCAGCAGTGAATATACGTCGGGGTACGGGGCCAACGTCCTGACTTTC	CASSEYTSGYGANVLTF
NA	TRBV6-1	NA	TRBJ2-5	TGTGCCAGCCCCACGGAGGCTGGAGAGACCCAGTACTTC	CASPTEAGETQYF
NA	TRBV29-1	NA	TRBJ1-2	TGCAGCGTTGATCCGGACTCTAACTATGGCTACACCTTC	CSVDPDSNYGYTF
TRBD1	TRBV15	many	TRBJ2-7	TGTGCCACCAGCATAGGACAGGGGGAGCAGTACTTC	CATSIGQGEQYF
TRBD1	TRBV15	few	TRBJ1-5	TGTGCCACCAGCAGAGGGACAGGGGTAGGGCAGCCCCAGCATTTT	CATSRGTGVGQPQHF
NA	TRBV5-1	few	TRBJ1-2	TGCGCCAGCAGCTTTCTCCCCACTAACTATGGCTACACCTTC	CASSFLPTNYGYTF
NA	TRBV30	few	TRBJ1-4	TGTGCCTGGACTCCGGGACCTAATGAAAAACTGTTTTTT	CAWTPGPNEKLFF
NA	TRBV18	many	TRBJ1-3	TGTGCCAGCTCCTCGGACCGGGCCGGAAACACCATATATTTT	CASSSDRAGNTIYF
NA	TRBV29-1	NA	TRBJ1-2	TGCAGCGTTGCAGCAAACCGAGGCTATGGCTACACCTTC	CSVAANRGYGYTF
NA	TRBV5-1	NA	TRBJ2-7	TGCGCCAGCAGCCCTGGGACGACCACCTACGAGCAGTACTTC	CASSPGTTTYEQYF
TRBD2	TRBV6-5	few	TRBJ2-5	TGTGCCACGTCTAAGCGGGGAACCCAGTACTTC	CATSKRGTQYF
NA	TRBV30	NA	TRBJ1-5	TGTGCCTGGAGTAGGGGCCTGGGCAATCAGCCCCAGCATTTT	CAWSRGLGNQPQHF
NA	TRBV29-1	NA	TRBJ1-2	TGCAGCGTTGAATTTCATCTCTATGGCTACACCTTC	CSVEFHLYGYTF
NA	TRBV7-9	NA	TRBJ1-2	TGTGCCAGCAGCTTAGAGCAGGACGCTGCCTATGGCTACACCTTC	CASSLEQDAAYGYTF
TRBD1	TRBV29-1	few	TRBJ1-2	TGCAGCGCAAGAACAGGGGACTTATTTGGCTACACCTTC	CSARTGDLFGYTF
TRBD1	TRBV30	NA	TRBJ1-1	TGTGCCTGGAGTGGACAGGGGTTCACTGAAGCTTTCTTT	CAWSGQGFTEAFF
NA	TRBV7-3	few	TRBJ2-1	TGTGCCAGCAGCTCTGCTGGGGGCTCCTACAATGAGCAGTTCTTC	CASSSAGGSYNEQFF
NA	TRBV6-1	NA	TRBJ1-5	TGTGCCAGCAGACGCCGACAGGATAGCAATCAGCCCCAGCATTTT	CASRRRQDSNQPQHF
TRBD2	TRBV7-8	NA	TRBJ2-5	TGTGCCAGCACCCCAAGGTCTAGCGGGGGCCTGGAGACCCAGTACTTC	CASTPRSSGGLETQYF
NA	TRBV28	few	TRBJ2-5	TGTGCCAGCAGTCCACCTCGGGGGCTCGGGACCCAGTACTTC	CASSPPRGLGTQYF
NA	TRBV7-8	NA	TRBJ1-1	TGTGCCAGCAGCTCAAACTGGGGAGCTGAAGCTTTCTTT	CASSSNWGAEAFF
NA	TRBV9	NA	TRBJ2-5	TGTGCCAGCAGCGTAGCTCAGGGCGCAGGGGCCCAGTACTTC	CASSVAQGAGAQYF
TRBD1	TRBV2	few	TRBJ1-1	TGTGCCAGCAGTTGGACAGGGGGATCTGAAGCTTTCTTT	CASSWTGGSEAFF
NA	TRBV29-1	few	TRBJ1-1	TGCAGCGTTGTGTTCGAGGGACGTGCAGCTTTCTTT	CSVVFEGRAAFF
NA	TRBV7-2	NA	TRBJ1-1	TGTGCCAGCAGCTCTGACCCGAGCGGGACTGAAGCTTTCTTT	CASSSDPSGTEAFF
TRBD1	TRBV20-1	many	TRBJ1-6	TGCAGTGCTCGACAGGGCGCCCTCCACTTT	CSARQGALHF
TRBD1	TRBV29-1	few	TRBJ2-7	TGCAGCGTTGTCGGGGGACAGGGGTCCTACGAGCAGTACTTC	CSVVGGQGSYEQYF
NA	TRBV6-5	few	TRBJ2-7	TGTGCCAGCAAAGGGGGACTCAGCTCCTACGAGCAGTACTTC	CASKGGLSSYEQYF
NA	TRBV7-8	few	TRBJ1-2	TGTGCCAGCAGCCCGAACATCGTCTACACCTTC	CASSPNIVYTF
NA	TRBV7-8	NA	TRBJ1-3	TGTGCCAGCAGCTTGAGAGGAAACACCATATATTTT	CASSLRGNTIYF
NA	TRBV15	many	TRBJ2-1	TGTGCCACCAGCAGACAGAGGGGTAATGAGCAGTTCTTC	CATSRQRGNEQFF
NA	TRBV20-1	NA	TRBJ2-7	TGCAGTGTGTCCGACGGATACGAGCAGTACTTC	CSVSDGYEQYF
NA	TRBV5-1	few	TRBJ1-2	TGCGCCAGCAGCGACTCGGGGTCCGTTGGCTACACCTTC	CASSDSGSVGYTF
NA	TRBV27	few	TRBJ1-1	TGTGCCAGCAGTTTAGTCCGAGACGGAGAAGCTTTCTTT	CASSLVRDGEAFF
NA	TRBV10-3	NA	TRBJ2-7	TGTGCCATCAGTGAGGCCCAGGACTCCTACGAGCAGTACTTC	CAISEAQDSYEQYF
NA	TRBV30	few	TRBJ1-6	TGTGCCTGGAGTGTACAGGGCAGGTCACCCCTCCACTTT	CAWSVQGRSPLHF
NA	TRBV7-3	NA	TRBJ2-6	TGTGCCAGCAGCCCCGGGGGCTCTGGGGCCAACGTCCTGACTTTC	CASSPGGSGANVLTF
TRBD1	TRBV25-1	NA	TRBJ1-4	TGTGCCAGCAGTGAACCGGAAACAGGGGGTAAAAAACTGTTTTTT	CASSEPETGGKKLFF
NA	TRBV29-1	few	TRBJ1-1	TGCAGCGTTGCGGTTTCAGGGACGGCGAACACTGAAGCTTTCTTT	CSVAVSGTANTEAFF
NA	TRBV29-1	few	TRBJ2-7	TGCAGCGCAGGGAGCCAGGGTCTCGAGCAGTACTTC	CSAGSQGLEQYF
NA	TRBV28	NA	TRBJ2-3	TGTGCCAGCAGCCCGACTAGCACAGATACGCAGTATTTT	CASSPTSTDTQYF
NA	TRBV15	NA	TRBJ1-2	TGTGCCACCAGCAGAGATTTGGGCCTTAACTATGGCTACACCTTC	CATSRDLGLNYGYTF